Each of the 4 T cell receptor beta chains below was sequenced from the same sample in a study of regulatory T cells in long-lasting Graves disease. The time point was: persistent/refractory GD, antithyroid drugs over 5 years with positive TRAb. Making the TCR library involved RNA that had been extracted from PBMCs. According to the study, TCR beta libraries were built with iRepertoire HTBI primers and CDR3-region Arm-PCR. Each CDR3 protein is one row after TCRdb ran MiXCR on the multiplex PCR reads. The profile shows a few hundred thousand distinct CDR3 sequences, 20% to 25% of them singletons. This sample comprised peripheral blood mononuclear cells (PBMCs), obtained when the disease was refractory, from a patient treated with antithyroid drugs. These receptors all stem from a female donor with Graves disease.

This clonotype was found many times. The chain employs TRBV28 and TRBJ2-6; D possibly matches TRBD1 or TRBD2 (5 bases each). CDR3 size: 18 residues. Germline V CDR1 and CDR2: MDHEN, SYDVKM. V was shortened by 6 bases and J by 1 base, with 19 bases between the two germline ends. The CDR3 sequence is CASRRGTGWTSGANVLTF. For the CDR3, the DNA is TGTGCCAGCAGACGTGGAACAGGATGGACTTCTGGGGCCAACGTCCTGACTTTC. Combining the CDR3 with reference TRBV28 and TRBJ2-6 gives the whole variable domain DVKVTQSSRYLVKRTGEKVFLECVQDMDHENMFWYRQDPGLGLRLIYFSYDVKMKEKGDIPEGYSVSREKKERFSLILESASTNQTSMYLCASRRGTGWTSGANVLTFGAGSRLTVL.

Regarding this clonotype: A much larger clone differs by one base, so this may be a read error. Without the conserved terminal phenylalanine or tryptophan, this CDR3 likely stems from a read error. The V gene is TRBV12-3 or TRBV12-4, the J gene TRBJ1-5; D uncertain. Between the trimmed V and J ends, which lost 5 bases and 2 bases, there was a span of 13 bases. This CDR3 has 15 residues. This chain's CDR3 is CASSPQGVGNQPQHS. The CDR3 DNA reads as TGTGCCAGCAGTCCTCAAGGAGTAGGCAATCAGCCCCAGCATTCT.

This clonotype was counted many times. This chain joins TRBV7-2 and TRBJ1-1, with D possibly being TRBD1 (5 bases). The CDR3 has 15 residues. Germline V gene sequence: CDR1 SGHTA, CDR2 FQGNSA. Trimming took off 4 bases at V and 0 bases at J, with 12 bases between the two ends. The CDR3 DNA reads as TGTGCCAGCAGCTCCCCAGGGATCCTGAACACTGAAGCTTTCTTT. Amino acids: CASSSPGILNTEAFF.

This clonotype was detected ten times or more. The V and J genes are TRBV28 and TRBJ1-1; no clear D gene. Trimming took off 6 bases at V and 6 bases at J, with 11 bases between the two ends. The CDR3 consists of 12 residues. Germline CDR1 is MDHEN and CDR2 is SYDVKM. The CDR3 spells CASRRLGAEAFF. DNA for the CDR3: TGTGCCAGCAGGAGACTCGGCGCTGAAGCTTTCTTT.